Presented here are 30 T cell receptor beta chains from one specimen sequenced in a study of T cell responses to AZD1222 COVID-19 vaccine. The table came from immunoSEQ multiplex PCR; TCRdb's copy has only in-frame clones and leaves some out. The table has 130,000 or so clones, around 89% seen once. This specimen was peripheral blood, taken 28 days after the second AZD1222 dose. The source is an adult who received the AZD1222 COVID-19 vaccine.

V usage is TRBV3-1 (or the pseudogene TRBV3-2) and J usage is TRBJ1-1, with D maybe TRBD1 (6 bases). The length of the CDR3 is 14 residues. The germline gives CDR1 LGHDT, CDR2 YNNKEL (reference sequence). The V end was cut by 4 bases, the J end by 1 base, with 10 bases between. CDR3 region: CASSLEGGNTEAFF. Written as DNA, the CDR3 is TGTGCCAGCAGCCTAGAGGGGGGGAACACTGAAGCTTTCTTT.

The chain uses TRBV3-1 (or the pseudogene TRBV3-2) and TRBJ1-5, with 7 bases matching TRBD1. The CDR3 length is 14 residues. Looked up from germline, CDR1 is LGHDT and CDR2 is YNNKEL (reference sequence). J was trimmed by 4 bases and V by 4 bases; bases with no gene match: 4. The CDR3 reads CASSPGGGNQPQHF. The CDR3 nucleotides are TGTGCCAGCAGCCCAGGGGGTGGAAATCAGCCCCAGCATTTT.

This clone occurred once. The chain links TRBV14 to TRBJ2-2; unclear D gene. From germline, CDR1 is SGHDN and CDR2 FVKESK. V was shortened by 0 bases and J by 6 bases, with 2 bases between the two germline ends. The length of the CDR3 is 12 residues. The CDR3 loop reads CASSQESGELFF. CDR3 in DNA: TGTGCCAGCAGCCAAGAATCCGGGGAGCTGTTTTTT.

This clone was recorded once. The chain has TRBV29-1 and TRBJ1-3; D perhaps matches TRBD1 (6 bases). The CDR3 extends over 15 amino acids. V was pared by 5 bases and J by 0 bases, with 14 bases between. From germline, CDR1 is SQVTM and CDR2 ANQGSEA. The CDR3 here is CSVRGGTNSGNTIYF. CDR3 DNA sequence: TGCAGCGTTCGAGGGGGAACCAACTCTGGAAACACCATATATTTT.

The V and J genes are TRBV27 and TRBJ1-1; no firm D call. The CDR3 has 13 residues. The germline V and J ends were trimmed by 3 bases and 6 bases, with 11 bases remaining between them. Germline V CDR1 and CDR2: MNHEY, SMNVEV (reference sequence). The CDR3 nucleotides read TGTGCCAGCAGTTTCCAGACCGGATCTGAAGCTTTCTTT. Translated, it gives CASSFQTGSEAFF.

Worth noting for this clone: A much larger clone lies a single base off, so this may be a read error. Other DNA sequences within the sample encode an identical CDR3. V gene TRBV7-2 combines with J gene TRBJ1-5; D is undetermined. V was shortened by 3 bases and J by 3 bases, with 3 bases between the two germline ends. This CDR3 is 12 amino acids long. The germline V gene has CDR1 SGHTA and CDR2 FQGNSA. As DNA, the CDR3 is TGTGCCAGCAGCTTTGACAATCAGCCCCAGCATTTT. It yields the protein CASSFDNQPQHF.

The rearrangement uses TRBV6-6 and TRBJ2-1; 8 nucleotides align to TRBD2. Trimming cost V 8 bases and J 0 bases; bases outside gene matches: 9. There are 16 residues in the CDR3. Germline V lookup: CDR1 MNHNY, CDR2 SVGAGI (reference sequence). The CDR3 bases are TGTGCCAGCTCCCTCGGAGCGGGAGTCTCCTACAATGAGCAGTTCTTC. It specifies CASSLGAGVSYNEQFF.

CDR3 bases: TGTGCCAGCAGCCAAGACCGGGACAGGGGGAATCAGCCCCAGCATTTT. Translation: CASSQDRDRGNQPQHF. This rearrangement joins TRBV3-1 (or the pseudogene TRBV3-2) to TRBJ1-5; 11 bases align to TRBD1. J lost 4 bases, V lost 0 bases, and 2 bases had no gene match. Germline CDR1 and CDR2: LGHDT and YNNKEL (reference sequence). CDR3 length: 16 amino acids.

The rearrangement uses TRBV5-1 and TRBJ2-4, with D perhaps given as TRBD1 or TRBD2 (7 bases each). Per the germline V gene, CDR1 is SGHRS and CDR2 is YFSETQ. There are 13 residues in the CDR3. V was trimmed by 5 bases and J by 8 bases, leaving 14 bases between them. CDR3 DNA sequence: TGCGCCAGCAGAGGGGAGGGGGCGGACATTCAGTACTTC. Translated, it gives CASRGEGADIQYF.

The V gene is TRBV12-3 or TRBV12-4, the J gene TRBJ1-3; D ambiguous. The V end was cut by 3 bases, the J end by 1 base, with 4 bases between. The CDR3 consists of 13 residues. CDR3 amino acids: CASSLESGNTIYF. CDR3 nucleotides: TGTGCCAGCAGTTTGGAGTCTGGAAACACCATATATTTT.

The J gene is TRBJ1-1, the V gene TRBV11-2; D is undetermined. There are 16 residues in the CDR3. CDR1 is SGHAT, CDR2 FQNNGV, per germline. Trimming took off 2 bases at V and 3 bases at J, with 16 bases between the two ends. CDR3 region: CASSLNSAGFDTEAFF. Here the CDR3 DNA reads TGTGCCAGCAGCTTAAATAGTGCTGGATTTGACACTGAAGCTTTCTTT.

V is TRBV5-8 and J is TRBJ2-1; no clear D. The germline CDR1 and CDR2 sequences are SGHTS and YDEGEE. The CDR3 is made up of 13 amino acids. Trimming shortened V by 5 bases and J by 6 bases, and 12 bases separated the two germline ends. As DNA, the CDR3 is TGTGCCAGCAGGTCGTCCACTACCAATGAGCAGTTCTTC. Translating gives CASRSSTTNEQFF. Based on the CDR3 plus reference TRBV5-8 and TRBJ2-1, the full variable domain is EAGVTQSPTHLIKTRGQQATLRCSPISGHTSVYWYQQALGLGLQFLLWYDEGEERNRGNFPPRFSGRQFPNYSSELNVNALELEDSALYLCASRSSTTNEQFFGPGTRLTVL.

This chain connects TRBV10-3 to TRBJ2-1; 15 bases map to TRBD2. CDR1 ENHRY and CDR2 SYGVKD come from the germline V gene. Trimming cost V 11 bases and J 4 bases; bases outside gene matches: 6. The CDR3 consists of 15 residues. The CDR3 protein is CAASGLAGGYNEQFF. The DNA of the CDR3 is TGTGCCGCCAGCGGACTAGCGGGAGGGTACAATGAGCAGTTCTTC.

The DNA for the CDR3 is TGTGCCACCAGCAGAGACGGGGGCCCGAGCGATTCACCCCTCCACTTT. It yields the protein CATSRDGGPSDSPLHF. The V gene is TRBV15, the J gene TRBJ1-6; a possible D gene is TRBD1 (6 bases). Trimming shortened V by 0 bases and J by 8 bases, and 14 bases separated the two germline ends. The CDR3 has 16 residues. Germline V gives CDR1 LNHNV, CDR2 YYDKDF (reference sequence).

The chain recombines TRBV14 with TRBJ2-1, with 7 bases matching TRBD1. V shed 1 base and J 4 bases; nucleotides not matched to a gene: 4. Germline V gene data show CDR1 as SGHDN and CDR2 as FVKESK. There are 15 residues in the CDR3. The CDR3 protein is CASSQGQGQYNEQFF. The CDR3 DNA follows: TGTGCCAGCAGCCAAGGGCAGGGACAGTACAATGAGCAGTTCTTC.

The chain recombines TRBV7-2 with TRBJ1-1; D not resolved. CDR3 length equals 15 residues. V was clipped by 0 bases and J by 0 bases, with 8 bases between them. CDR1 is SGHTA, CDR2 FQGNSA, per germline. The CDR3 DNA sequence: TGTGCCAGCAGCTTAGCGCCCGGCATGAACACTGAAGCTTTCTTT. It is translated as CASSLAPGMNTEAFF. Together with reference TRBV7-2 and TRBJ1-1, the CDR3 gives the full variable domain: GAGVSQSPSNKVTEKGKDVELRCDPISGHTALYWYRQSLGQGLEFLIYFQGNSAPDKSGLPSDRFSAERTGGSVSTLTIQRTQQEDSAVYLCASSLAPGMNTEAFFGQGTRLTVV.

The chain links TRBV7-2 to TRBJ1-1; D gene ambiguous. Germline lookup yields CDR1 SGHTA and CDR2 FQGNSA. Trimming cost V 5 bases and J 4 bases, with 11 bases left between them. This CDR3 has 13 amino acids. The CDR3 loop is CASSPAGITEAFF. In DNA, the CDR3 is TGTGCCAGCAGCCCAGCGGGGATCACTGAAGCTTTCTTT.

The count of this clone is one. The genes are TRBV7-9 and TRBJ2-1; TRBD2 matches at 10 bases. Germline V gene data show CDR1 as SEHNR and CDR2 as FQNEAQ (reference sequence). V shed 5 bases, J shed 5 bases, and the junction held 9 bases outside the gene matches. The CDR3 contains 16 residues. The CDR3, as DNA: TGTGCCAGCAGCGAAATCCAGGGACTAGCGCACAATGAGCAGTTCTTC. Its translation: CASSEIQGLAHNEQFF.

The chain uses TRBV2 and TRBJ1-5; 9 bases are shared with TRBD1. CDR3 length: 16 residues. V shed 4 bases and J 6 bases; nucleotides not matched to a gene: 10. Germline CDR1 reads SNHLY; CDR2 reads FYNNEI. DNA of the CDR3: TGTGCCAGCAGTGTTGGAGTGACAGGGGGTGGTCAGCCCCAGCATTTT. Its protein product is CASSVGVTGGGQPQHF.

Here the CDR3 DNA reads TGTGCCAGCAGCTCCCGGGACTTCTATGGCATGAACACTGAAGCTTTCTTT. This encodes CASSSRDFYGMNTEAFF. The chain combines TRBV7-9 with TRBJ1-1; perhaps TRBD1 as D (5 bases). The CDR3 totals 17 residues. Germline-derived CDR1 and CDR2 are SEHNR and FQNEAQ (reference sequence). V was cut by 4 bases and J by 0 bases, with 18 bases left in between.

V usage is TRBV2 and J usage is TRBJ1-6; TRBD1 is a possible D gene (6 bases). Germline loops: CDR1 SNHLY, CDR2 FYNNEI. The CDR3 length is 18 residues. Trimming removed 0 bases at V and 7 bases at J, with 19 bases between. CDR3 region: CASSEAGRGRFVNSPLHF. CDR3 nucleotides: TGTGCCAGCAGTGAAGCGGGCAGGGGAAGGTTCGTCAATTCACCCCTCCACTTT.

The gene calls are TRBV7-9 and TRBJ1-1; TRBD1 is a possible D gene (6 bases). V lost 5 bases and J 0 bases, leaving 10 bases between the germline ends. Germline V CDR1 and CDR2: SEHNR, FQNEAQ (reference sequence). This CDR3 has 14 amino acids. This CDR3 is CASSPGTLNTEAFF. The CDR3 coding sequence is TGTGCCAGCAGCCCCGGGACATTGAACACTGAAGCTTTCTTT.

The chain joins TRBV10-3 to TRBJ2-5; 9 nucleotides agree with TRBD1. The CDR3 consists of 14 residues. The V and J ends lost 6 bases and 1 base, in that order; junction bases with no gene match: 3. Germline V gene sequence: CDR1 ENHRY, CDR2 SYGVKD. Here the CDR3 reads CAIRPGQGQETQYF. The CDR3 DNA sequence: TGTGCCATCAGGCCGGGACAGGGCCAAGAGACCCAGTACTTC.

The genes are TRBV19 and TRBJ2-5, with a possible D match to TRBD2 (6 bases). This CDR3 comprises 18 residues. Trimming took 5 bases from V and 1 from J, leaving 23 bases between them. The germline V gene has CDR1 LNHDA and CDR2 SQIVND (reference sequence). CDR3 residues: CASSQGMITSWVQETQYF. CDR3 in DNA: TGTGCCAGTAGTCAAGGAATGATTACTAGCTGGGTCCAAGAGACCCAGTACTTC.

V and J are TRBV29-1 and TRBJ2-7; D possibly uses TRBD1 or TRBD2 (6 bases each). There are 15 residues in the CDR3. CDR1 is SQVTM, CDR2 ANQGSEA, per germline. V lost 4 bases, J lost 2 bases, and 18 bases lay in between. The CDR3 bases are TGCAGCGTTGTGGGCTTACAGGGACTCGCCTACGAGCAGTACTTC. As protein: CSVVGLQGLAYEQYF.

V gene TRBV19 combines with J gene TRBJ1-2, with TRBD1 as a possible D gene (5 bases). Trimming stripped 4 bases from V and 6 bases from J, with 21 bases between. This CDR3 has 16 residues. The germline CDR1 and CDR2 sequences are LNHDA and SQIVND (reference sequence). The CDR3 is CASSTPGGAAKNGYTF. The CDR3 DNA follows: TGTGCCAGTAGTACCCCCGGAGGGGCGGCTAAAAATGGCTACACCTTC.

This clone was seen just once. CDR3 residues: CASSINQGFYGYTF. The DNA of the CDR3 is TGTGCCAGTAGTATCAATCAGGGCTTCTATGGCTACACCTTC. The genes are TRBV19 and TRBJ1-2; possibly TRBD1 for D (5 bases). The germline V gene encodes CDR1 LNHDA and CDR2 SQIVND (reference sequence). V lost 3 bases and J 4 bases, leaving 12 bases between the germline ends. The CDR3 runs 14 residues.

This clone occurred a few times. The rearrangement joins TRBV5-1 to TRBJ1-2, with D tentatively TRBD1 (6 bases). Looked up from germline, CDR1 is SGHRS and CDR2 is YFSETQ. The germline V and J ends were trimmed by 4 bases and 9 bases, with 16 bases remaining between them. This CDR3 spans 13 amino acids. CDR3 sequence: CASSLLPGGRYTF. The CDR3 nucleotides are TGCGCCAGCAGCCTACTCCCGGGGGGGCGCTACACCTTC.

The CDR3 sequence: CATSDSGTPTNEKLFF. The CDR3 DNA is TGTGCCACCAGTGATTCGGGGACCCCAACTAATGAAAAACTGTTTTTT. This sequence joins TRBV24-1 and TRBJ1-4, with TRBD1 as a possible D gene (5 bases). Trimming cost V 2 bases and J 0 bases, with 9 bases left between them. The CDR3 runs 16 residues. Germline-derived CDR1 and CDR2 are KGHDR and SFDVKD.

Remarks on this clone: The junction shows a germline mismatch at one end, possibly a read error. This rearrangement joins TRBV24-1 to TRBJ2-1, with TRBD1 identical over 9 bases. The CDR3 is made up of 13 amino acids. Germline CDR1 reads KGHDR; CDR2 reads SFDVKD. Here the CDR3 reads CATCDGTGNEQFF. CDR3 coding DNA: TGTGCCACCTGTGACGGGACAGGGAATGAGCAGTTCTTC.